A selection of T cell receptor beta chains follows, all from one sample in a study of blood T cell repertoires in COVID-19. Clones were read by immunoSEQ multiplex PCR, and TCRdb kept only the in-frame ones, dropping some. The sample lists under 200,000 clones, more than 75% seen once, with 0.45% to 0.6% in the top ten. The sample was peripheral blood. The receptors stem from a man in his 60s with COVID-19, enrolled during active disease. Each CDR3 is given with its conserved first and last residue. A D gene is named only where the DNA matches it firmly. For some rows the clone size is stated as once, few or many, or as a class when expanded; others skip it.

>.|TRBJ1-2|.|TRBV6-5
CASSGRADIVYGYTF
TGTGCCAGCAGCGGCAGGGCGGACATCGTCTATGGCTACACCTTC
>.|TRBJ1-1|.|TRBV5-8
CASSPPQGTSKGTEAFF
TGTGCCAGCAGCCCCCCACAGGGAACCTCAAAGGGCACTGAAGCTTTCTTT
>few|TRBJ2-2|.|TRBV27
CASSRWGQNTGELFF
TGTGCCAGCAGCCGGTGGGGACAGAACACCGGGGAGCTGTTTTTT
>.|TRBJ2-3|.|TRBV5-4
CASIIGGTQYF
TGTGCCAGCATTATCGGGGGTACGCAGTATTTT
>.|TRBJ1-2|TRBD1|TRBV6-2/TRBV6-3
CASSDGTALGYTF
TGTGCCAGCAGTGACGGGACAGCCCTTGGCTACACCTTC
>.|TRBJ1-4|.|TRBV6-5
CASSYSEGDSEKLFF
TGTGCCAGCAGTTACTCAGAGGGGGATTCTGAAAAACTGTTTTTT
>.|TRBJ2-7|TRBD1|TRBV10-3
CAISGRRDRGNAYEQYF
TGTGCCATCAGTGGCAGACGGGACAGGGGGAATGCTTACGAGCAGTACTTC
>.|TRBJ1-2|TRBD1|TRBV13
CASSSQGSGGYTF
TGTGCCAGCAGCTCACAGGGGTCAGGTGGCTACACCTTC
>.|TRBJ2-5|TRBD2|TRBV5-8
CASSAPQTSGRAFGGETQYF
TGTGCCAGCAGCGCCCCACAGACTAGCGGGCGTGCTTTTGGTGGAGAGACCCAGTACTTC
>.|TRBJ1-2|.|TRBV6-5
CASSYEQGWRGYTF
TGTGCCAGCAGTTACGAACAGGGATGGCGTGGCTACACCTTC
>.|TRBJ2-7|TRBD1|TRBV28
CASSFSGQANYEQYF
TGTGCCAGCAGTTTCTCCGGACAGGCGAACTACGAGCAGTACTTC
>.|TRBJ2-1|TRBD2|TRBV5-5
CASSHRWVAGGTSSYNEQFF
TGTGCCAGCAGCCACCGGTGGGTAGCGGGGGGCACGAGCTCCTACAATGAGCAGTTCTTC
>.|TRBJ2-1|TRBD1|TRBV3-1/TRBV3-2
CASSLTTGGKFYNEQFF
TGTGCCAGCAGCCTAACGACAGGGGGCAAATTCTACAATGAGCAGTTCTTC
>once|TRBJ1-6|.|TRBV11-3
CASSLGQGRSPLHF
TGTGCCAGCAGCTTGGGGCAGGGGCGTTCACCCCTCCACTTT
>.|TRBJ2-3|TRBD1|TRBV7-7
CASSQDRGLADTQYF
TGTGCTAGCAGCCAGGACAGGGGGCTCGCAGATACGCAGTATTTT
>.|TRBJ2-7|.|TRBV12-3/TRBV12-4
CASSFSGEQYF
TGTGCCAGCAGTTTCTCGGGGGAGCAGTACTTC
>once|TRBJ2-7|.|TRBV6-5
CASSYLGGHEQYF
TGTGCCAGCAGTTACCTGGGGGGTCACGAGCAGTACTTC
>few|TRBJ1-2|TRBD1|TRBV7-8
CASSPERGQVDTF
TGTGCCAGCAGCCCCGAAAGGGGGCAGGTCGACACCTTC
>.|TRBJ1-1|TRBD1|TRBV28
CASSLTGGRGAFF
TGTGCCAGCAGCTTAACAGGGGGCCGGGGAGCTTTCTTT
>.|TRBJ1-6|.|TRBV6-1
CASDQQGTGYSPLHF
TGTGCCAGCGACCAACAGGGAACGGGGTATTCACCCCTCCACTTT
>.|TRBJ1-5|.|TRBV6-6
CASSYSEGNQPQHF
TGTGCCAGCAGTTACTCGGAGGGGAATCAGCCCCAGCATTTT
>.|TRBJ2-4|.|TRBV7-2
CASSHGGANIQYF
TGTGCCAGCAGCCATGGGGGGGCAAACATTCAGTACTTC
>few|TRBJ2-2|TRBD1|TRBV7-2
CASSTRTGLNTGELFF
TGTGCCAGCAGCACTCGGACAGGGCTGAACACCGGGGAGCTGTTTTTT
>.|TRBJ2-3|.|TRBV27
CASVALITDTQYF
TGTGCCAGCGTCGCGTTGATCACAGATACGCAGTATTTT
>.|TRBJ2-3|.|TRBV4-3
CASSQDLLSSTDTQYF
TGCGCCAGCAGCCAAGATCTACTAAGCTCCACAGATACGCAGTATTTT
>.|TRBJ1-5|.|TRBV11-2
CASSAGERQPQHF
TGTGCCAGCAGCGCAGGGGAACGGCAGCCCCAGCATTTT
>.|TRBJ1-5|.|TRBV6-4
CASSDRGGNQPQHF
TGTGCCAGCAGTGACAGGGGAGGGAATCAGCCCCAGCATTTT
>.|TRBJ2-3|TRBD1|TRBV19
CASSKQGVGTDTQYF
TGTGCCAGTAGTAAACAGGGGGTAGGCACAGATACGCAGTATTTT
>once|TRBJ1-4|.|TRBV9
CASSAQIENEKLFF
TGTGCCAGCAGCGCACAGATCGAAAATGAAAAACTGTTTTTT
>.|TRBJ1-4|.|TRBV9
CASSPGGAKLFF
TGTGCCAGCAGCCCCGGAGGAGCAAAACTGTTTTTT
>.|TRBJ1-2|.|TRBV7-8
CASSGEGNYGYTF
TGTGCCAGCAGCGGAGAGGGGAACTATGGCTACACCTTC
>.|TRBJ2-7|.|TRBV24-1
CATSDSRALSYEQYF
TGTGCCACCAGTGATTCGCGGGCTCTCTCCTACGAGCAGTACTTC
>once|TRBJ2-3|.|TRBV25-1
CASSVSATTSTDTQYF
TGTGCCAGCAGTGTCTCGGCGACAACTAGCACAGATACGCAGTATTTT
>.|TRBJ1-2|TRBD1|TRBV7-2
CASSLGAGGVYGYTF
TGTGCCAGCAGCTTAGGCGCAGGGGGCGTATATGGCTACACCTTC
>once|TRBJ1-3|.|TRBV6-5
CASSYGSQANTIYF
TGTGCCAGCAGTTACGGTTCACAGGCGAACACCATATATTTT
>.|TRBJ1-1|.|TRBV7-8
CASSLTGNTEAFF
TGTGCCAGCAGCTTGACAGGAAACACTGAAGCTTTCTTT
>.|TRBJ1-3|.|TRBV7-2
CASSSYNPADTIYF
TGTGCCAGCAGCTCGTATAACCCTGCGGACACCATATATTTT